Listed below are T cell receptor beta chains from one sample, sequenced in a study of control samples from healthy donors and cancer patients. TCRdb's copy holds only in-frame clones and misses some; the assay was immunoSEQ multiplex PCR. Among over 150,000 clones, approximately 92% were seen once, and the ten largest hold roughly 1.3%. The sequenced material came from blood. Receptor source: a young man in good health. Each CDR3 is given with its conserved first and last residue. A D gene is named only where the DNA matches it firmly.

TRBV19	TRBD1	TRBJ2-5	CASSRPTGGASFIRETQYF
TRBV7-9	.	TRBJ2-4	CASSLVGSKNIQYF
TRBV19	TRBD1	TRBJ2-7	CASSPGQGFEQYF
TRBV20-1	.	TRBJ2-3	CSASLVVGAPDTQYF
TRBV3-1/TRBV3-2	TRBD2	TRBJ2-1	CASSETSGSYNEQFF
TRBV5-4	TRBD2	TRBJ2-7	CASSLGGLAGAPRDEQYF
TRBV25-1	.	TRBJ1-3	CASSEMATGNTIYF
TRBV9	TRBD1	TRBJ1-2	CASSPRTGTDGYTF
TRBV18	.	TRBJ1-6	CASSPANSPLHF
TRBV30	.	TRBJ2-5	CAWRPQETQYF
TRBV4-3	.	TRBJ1-5	CASSQETENQPQHF
TRBV7-9	TRBD1	TRBJ1-6	CASSFTGGLNSPLHF
TRBV11-2	.	TRBJ2-7	CASSLSQGLYEQYF
TRBV9	.	TRBJ1-6	CASGDPWNSPLHF
TRBV5-4	TRBD1	TRBJ2-3	CASSLRQGVANTQYF
TRBV5-8	.	TRBJ1-1	CASSLAVGGNTEAFF
TRBV6-5	TRBD2	TRBJ2-7	CASRGGAGAFYEQYF
TRBV5-4	.	TRBJ2-3	CASSLRSGGSDTQYF
TRBV5-1	.	TRBJ1-6	CASSLQVLNSPLHF
TRBV4-1	.	TRBJ1-6	CASSQGGGGGNSPLHF
TRBV10-2	TRBD2	TRBJ2-7	CASSELAGGTYEQYF
TRBV10-3	.	TRBJ1-1	CAISDGPEAFF
TRBV5-6	TRBD2	TRBJ2-5	CASSFTGTRAETQYF
TRBV4-2	.	TRBJ1-1	CASSRQGYGAFF
TRBV10-2	.	TRBJ1-2	CASSRELANYGYTF
TRBV7-9	TRBD1	TRBJ1-6	CASSPRTGGDSPLHF
TRBV7-9	.	TRBJ2-2	CASSRTWELFF
TRBV19	.	TRBJ1-5	CASRRGGNSNQPQHF
TRBV19	.	TRBJ2-1	CASSIPGVLSYNEQFF
TRBV6-5	TRBD1	TRBJ1-2	CASSQLDRAGYTF
TRBV28	.	TRBJ2-5	CASRIGNQETQYF
TRBV5-4	.	TRBJ1-6	CASSLSVNNSPLHF
TRBV28	.	TRBJ1-2	CASSLSGVVGYTF
TRBV6-5	TRBD1	TRBJ1-1	CASGGQGAYTEAFF
TRBV5-3	.	TRBJ2-4	CARKVVYF
TRBV5-1	.	TRBJ2-3	CASSHEDPTDTQYF
TRBV2	.	TRBJ2-2	CASSDAGSNTGELFF
TRBV10-3	.	TRBJ1-3	CAISESGFSGNTIYF